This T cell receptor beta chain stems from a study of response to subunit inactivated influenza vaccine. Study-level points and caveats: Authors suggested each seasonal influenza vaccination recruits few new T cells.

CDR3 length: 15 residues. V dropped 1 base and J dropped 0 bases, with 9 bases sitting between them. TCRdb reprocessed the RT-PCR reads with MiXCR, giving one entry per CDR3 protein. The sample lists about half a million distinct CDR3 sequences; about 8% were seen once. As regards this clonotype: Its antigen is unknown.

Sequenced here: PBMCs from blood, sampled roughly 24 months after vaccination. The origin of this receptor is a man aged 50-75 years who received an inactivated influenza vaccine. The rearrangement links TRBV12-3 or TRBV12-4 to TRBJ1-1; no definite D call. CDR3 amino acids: CASSLGVSMNTEAFF. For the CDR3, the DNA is TGTGCCAGCAGTTTAGGTGTCAGCATGAACACTGAAGCTTTCTTT.